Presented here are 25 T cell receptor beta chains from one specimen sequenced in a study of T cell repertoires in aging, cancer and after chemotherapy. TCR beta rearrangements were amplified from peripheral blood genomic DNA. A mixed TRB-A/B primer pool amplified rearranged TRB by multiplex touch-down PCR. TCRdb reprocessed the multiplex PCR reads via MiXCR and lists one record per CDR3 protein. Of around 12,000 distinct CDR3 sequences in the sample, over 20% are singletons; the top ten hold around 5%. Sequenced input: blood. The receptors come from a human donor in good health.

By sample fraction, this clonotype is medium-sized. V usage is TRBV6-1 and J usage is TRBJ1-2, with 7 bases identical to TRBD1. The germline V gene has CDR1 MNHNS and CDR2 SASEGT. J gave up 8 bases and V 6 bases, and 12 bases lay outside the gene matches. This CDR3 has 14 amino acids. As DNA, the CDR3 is TGTGCCAGCAGCGCGAACAGGGGCCAGGAGGGCTACACCTTC. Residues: CASSANRGQEGYTF.

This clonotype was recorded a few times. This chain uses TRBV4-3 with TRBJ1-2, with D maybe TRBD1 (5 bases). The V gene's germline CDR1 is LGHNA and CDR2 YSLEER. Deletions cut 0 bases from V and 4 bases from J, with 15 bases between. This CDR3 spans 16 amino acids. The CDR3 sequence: CASSQDRGGAVYGYTF. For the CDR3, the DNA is TGCGCCAGCAGCCAAGATCGCGGAGGGGCTGTCTATGGCTACACCTTC.

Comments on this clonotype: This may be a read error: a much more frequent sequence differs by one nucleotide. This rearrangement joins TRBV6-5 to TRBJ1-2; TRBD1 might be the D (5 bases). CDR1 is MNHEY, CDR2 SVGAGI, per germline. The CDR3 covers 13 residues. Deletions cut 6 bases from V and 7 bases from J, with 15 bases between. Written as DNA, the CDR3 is TGTGCCAGCAGGCTTGCCGGGGCGGTTGGCTACACCTTC. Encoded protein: CASRLAGAVGYTF.

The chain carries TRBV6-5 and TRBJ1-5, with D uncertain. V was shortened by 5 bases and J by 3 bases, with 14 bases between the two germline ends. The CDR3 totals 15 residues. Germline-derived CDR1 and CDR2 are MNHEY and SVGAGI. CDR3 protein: CASSPEQFSNQPQHF. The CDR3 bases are TGTGCCAGCAGTCCCGAACAGTTTTCCAATCAGCCCCAGCATTTT.

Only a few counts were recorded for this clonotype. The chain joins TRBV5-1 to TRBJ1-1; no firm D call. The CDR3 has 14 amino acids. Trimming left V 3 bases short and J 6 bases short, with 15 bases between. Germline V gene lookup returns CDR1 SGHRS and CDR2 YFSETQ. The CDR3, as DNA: TGCGCCAGCAGCTCCGAAGGTGGTGGGGCTGAAGCTTTCTTT. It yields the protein CASSSEGGGAEAFF.

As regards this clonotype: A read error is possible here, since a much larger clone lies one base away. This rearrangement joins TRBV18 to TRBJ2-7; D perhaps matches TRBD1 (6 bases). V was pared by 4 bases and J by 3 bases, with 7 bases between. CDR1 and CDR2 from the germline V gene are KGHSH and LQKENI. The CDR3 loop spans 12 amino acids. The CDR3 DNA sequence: TGTGCCAGCTCACGGGACATCTACGAGCAGTACTTC. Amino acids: CASSRDIYEQYF. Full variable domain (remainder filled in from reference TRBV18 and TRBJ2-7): NAGVMQNPRHLVRRRGQEARLRCSPMKGHSHVYWYRQLPEEGLKFMVYLQKENIIDESGMPKERFSAEFPKEGPSILRIQQVVRGDSAAYFCASSRDIYEQYFGPGTRLTVT.

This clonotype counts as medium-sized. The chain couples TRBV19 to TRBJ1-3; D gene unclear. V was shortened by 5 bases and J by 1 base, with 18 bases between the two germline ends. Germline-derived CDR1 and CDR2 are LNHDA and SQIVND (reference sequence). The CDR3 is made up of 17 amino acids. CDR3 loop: CASSFRGSFESGNTIYF. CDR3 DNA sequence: TGTGCCAGTAGTTTCAGAGGATCATTTGAATCTGGAAACACCATATATTTT.

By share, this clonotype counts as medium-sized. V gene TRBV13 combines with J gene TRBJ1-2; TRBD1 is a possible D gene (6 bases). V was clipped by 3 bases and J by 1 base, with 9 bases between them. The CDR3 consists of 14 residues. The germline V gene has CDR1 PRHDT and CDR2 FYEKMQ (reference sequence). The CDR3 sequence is CASSFRGSNYGYTF. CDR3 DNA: TGTGCCAGCAGCTTCAGGGGCAGTAACTATGGCTACACCTTC. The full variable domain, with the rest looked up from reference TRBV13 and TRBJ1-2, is AAGVIQSPRHLIKEKRETATLKCYPIPRHDTVYWYQQGPGQDPQFLISFYEKMQSDKGSIPDRFSAQQFSDYHSELNMSSLELGDSALYFCASSFRGSNYGYTFGSGTRLTVV.

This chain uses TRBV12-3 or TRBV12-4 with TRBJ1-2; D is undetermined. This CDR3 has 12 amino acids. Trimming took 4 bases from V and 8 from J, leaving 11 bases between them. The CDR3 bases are TGTGCCAGCAGTTCTATAGGGAACGGCTACACCTTC. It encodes CASSSIGNGYTF.

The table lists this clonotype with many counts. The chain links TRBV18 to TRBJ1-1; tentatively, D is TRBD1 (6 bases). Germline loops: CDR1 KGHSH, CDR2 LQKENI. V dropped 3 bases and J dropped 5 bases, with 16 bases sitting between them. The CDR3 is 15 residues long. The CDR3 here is CASSPLRDKRTEAFF. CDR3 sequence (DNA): TGTGCCAGCTCACCCTTAAGGGACAAGAGGACTGAAGCTTTCTTT.

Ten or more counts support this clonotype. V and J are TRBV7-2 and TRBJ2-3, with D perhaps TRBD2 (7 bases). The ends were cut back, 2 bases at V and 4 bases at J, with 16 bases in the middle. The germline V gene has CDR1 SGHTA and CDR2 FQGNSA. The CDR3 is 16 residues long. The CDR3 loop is CASSLKMGAGADTQYF. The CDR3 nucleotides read TGTGCCAGCAGCTTAAAGATGGGGGCGGGGGCAGATACGCAGTATTTT.

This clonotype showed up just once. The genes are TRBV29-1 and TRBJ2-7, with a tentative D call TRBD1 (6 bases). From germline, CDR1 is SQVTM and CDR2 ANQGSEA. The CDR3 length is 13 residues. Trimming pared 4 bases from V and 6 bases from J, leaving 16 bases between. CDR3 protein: CSVVQGPGSEQYF. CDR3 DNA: TGCAGCGTTGTACAGGGTCCTGGCTCCGAGCAGTACTTC.

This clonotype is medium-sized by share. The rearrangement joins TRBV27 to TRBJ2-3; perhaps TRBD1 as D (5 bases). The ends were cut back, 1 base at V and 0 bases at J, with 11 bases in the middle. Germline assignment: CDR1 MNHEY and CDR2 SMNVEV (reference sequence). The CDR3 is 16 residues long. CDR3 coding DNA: TGTGCCAGCAGTTTATGGGGCACGACTAGCACAGATACGCAGTATTTT. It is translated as CASSLWGTTSTDTQYF.

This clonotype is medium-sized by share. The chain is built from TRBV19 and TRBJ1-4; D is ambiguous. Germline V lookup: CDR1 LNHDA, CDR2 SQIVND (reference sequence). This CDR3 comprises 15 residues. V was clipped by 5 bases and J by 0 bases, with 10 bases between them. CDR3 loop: CASSPQEATNEKLFF. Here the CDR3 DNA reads TGTGCCAGTAGTCCACAAGAAGCAACTAATGAAAAACTGTTTTTT.

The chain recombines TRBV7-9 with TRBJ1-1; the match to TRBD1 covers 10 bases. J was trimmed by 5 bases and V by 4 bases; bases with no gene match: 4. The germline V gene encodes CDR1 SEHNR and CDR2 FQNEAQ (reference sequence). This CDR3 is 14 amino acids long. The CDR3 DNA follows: TGTGCCAGCAGCTCCGGACAGGGGGAGACTGAAGCTTTCTTT. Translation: CASSSGQGETEAFF.

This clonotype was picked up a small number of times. CDR3 region: CASSPYSDSHRPSNEQFF. Written as DNA, the CDR3 is TGTGCCAGCAGCCCGTACTCGGACTCCCACCGACCTTCTAATGAGCAGTTCTTC. The chain uses TRBV7-3 and TRBJ2-1, with D perhaps matching TRBD2 (5 bases). Trimming left V 5 bases short and J 7 bases short, with 27 bases between. This CDR3 contains 18 residues. Germline CDR1 reads SGHTA; CDR2 reads FQGTGA.

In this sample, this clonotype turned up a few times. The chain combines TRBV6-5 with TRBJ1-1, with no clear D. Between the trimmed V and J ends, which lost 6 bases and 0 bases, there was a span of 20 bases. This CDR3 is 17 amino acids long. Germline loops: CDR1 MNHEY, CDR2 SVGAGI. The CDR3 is CASRSLGRVLMNTEAFF. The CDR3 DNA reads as TGTGCCAGCAGATCTTTGGGTAGGGTACTCATGAACACTGAAGCTTTCTTT.

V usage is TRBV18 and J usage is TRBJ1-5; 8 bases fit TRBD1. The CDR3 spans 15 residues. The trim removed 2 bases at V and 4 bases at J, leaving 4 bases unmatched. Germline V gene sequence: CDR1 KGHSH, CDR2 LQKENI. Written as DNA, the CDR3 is TGTGCCAGCTCACCATCGACAGGGGATAATCAGCCCCAGCATTTT. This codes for CASSPSTGDNQPQHF.

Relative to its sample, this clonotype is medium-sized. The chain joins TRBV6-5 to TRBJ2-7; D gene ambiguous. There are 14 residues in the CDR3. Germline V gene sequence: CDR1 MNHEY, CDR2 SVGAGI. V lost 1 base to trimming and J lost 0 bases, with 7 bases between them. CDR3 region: CASSYFLSSYEQYF. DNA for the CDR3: TGTGCCAGCAGTTACTTCCTAAGCTCCTACGAGCAGTACTTC.

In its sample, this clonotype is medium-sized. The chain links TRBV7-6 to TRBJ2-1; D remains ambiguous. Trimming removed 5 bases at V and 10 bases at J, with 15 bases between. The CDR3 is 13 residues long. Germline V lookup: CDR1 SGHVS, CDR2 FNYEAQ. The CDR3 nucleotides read TGTGCCAGCAGCCAGTGGGCCGAGGAGGAGCAGTTCTTC. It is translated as CASSQWAEEEQFF.

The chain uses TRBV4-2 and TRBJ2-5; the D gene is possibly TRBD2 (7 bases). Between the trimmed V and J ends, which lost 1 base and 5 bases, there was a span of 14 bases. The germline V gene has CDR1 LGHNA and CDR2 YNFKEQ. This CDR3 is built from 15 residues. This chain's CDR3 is CASSQARGADETQYF. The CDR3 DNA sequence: TGTGCCAGCAGCCAAGCCCGGGGGGCCGATGAGACCCAGTACTTC.

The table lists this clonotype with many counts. The CDR3 DNA follows: TGTGCCAGCAAAAAGCGGGGACCCGGCTACGAGCAGTACTTC. Protein sequence: CASKKRGPGYEQYF. The chain joins TRBV7-3 to TRBJ2-7; 7 nucleotides align to TRBD2. The CDR3 has 14 residues. CDR1 is SGHTA and CDR2 is FQGTGA in the germline V gene. V gave up 7 bases and J gave up 3 bases; unmatched junction bases: 9.

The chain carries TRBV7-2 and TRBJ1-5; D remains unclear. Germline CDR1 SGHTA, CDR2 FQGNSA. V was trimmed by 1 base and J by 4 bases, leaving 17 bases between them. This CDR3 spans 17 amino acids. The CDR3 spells CASSLGVASGRNQPQHF. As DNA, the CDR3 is TGTGCCAGCAGCTTAGGCGTGGCCTCTGGGAGGAATCAGCCCCAGCATTTT.

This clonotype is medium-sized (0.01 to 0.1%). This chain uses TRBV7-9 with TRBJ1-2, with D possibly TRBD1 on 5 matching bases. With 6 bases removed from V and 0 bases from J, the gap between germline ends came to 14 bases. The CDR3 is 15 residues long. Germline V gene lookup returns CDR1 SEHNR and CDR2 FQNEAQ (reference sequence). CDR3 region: CASRLIDSSNYGYTF. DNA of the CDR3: TGTGCCAGCAGACTGATCGACAGCTCTAACTATGGCTACACCTTC.

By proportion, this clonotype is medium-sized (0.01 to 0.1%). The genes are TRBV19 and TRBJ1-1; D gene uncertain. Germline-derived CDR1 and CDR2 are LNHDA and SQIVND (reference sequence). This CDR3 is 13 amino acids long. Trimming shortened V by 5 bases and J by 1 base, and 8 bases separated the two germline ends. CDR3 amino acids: CASSQTENTEAFF. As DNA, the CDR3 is TGTGCCAGTAGTCAAACAGAGAACACTGAAGCTTTCTTT. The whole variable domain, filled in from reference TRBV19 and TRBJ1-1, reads DGGITQSPKYLFRKEGQNVTLSCEQNLNHDAMYWYRQDPGQGLRLIYYSQIVNDFQKGDIAEGYSVSREKKESFPLTVTSAQKNPTAFYLCASSQTENTEAFFGQGTRLTVV.